The next 9 T cell receptor beta chains were all read from a single sample in a study of blood T cell repertoires in COVID-19. The data were produced by immunoSEQ multiplex PCR, yet TCRdb's version contains in-frame clones alone and is incomplete. The data hold some 130,000 clones, with around 87% observed a single time. Material: peripheral blood. Receptors were obtained from a woman aged 55-69 years with acute or convalescent COVID-19.

The J gene is TRBJ2-2, the V gene TRBV5-1; 8 bases are a match to TRBD2. Germline V gene lookup returns CDR1 SGHRS and CDR2 YFSETQ. Trimming at V came to 2 bases and at J to 3 bases, leaving 3 bases not matched to a gene. This CDR3 contains 15 residues. Written as DNA, the CDR3 is TGCGCCAGCAGCTTCCCGGGAGGGTACACCGGGGAGCTGTTTTTT. This translates into CASSFPGGYTGELFF.

V and J are TRBV7-8 and TRBJ2-7; 11 bases are shared with TRBD1. The V gene end was trimmed by 5 bases and the J gene end by 5 bases; junction bases not matched to a gene: 8. CDR3 size: 15 residues. Germline V lookup: CDR1 SGHVS, CDR2 FQNEAQ. CDR3 amino acids: CASSTGQGASNEQYF. CDR3 bases: TGTGCCAGCAGCACAGGACAGGGGGCGTCAAACGAGCAGTACTTC.

The chain joins TRBV14 to TRBJ1-2; weak D call: TRBD1 (6 bases). In germline, CDR1 is SGHDN, CDR2 FVKESK. The CDR3 runs 14 residues. Trimming removed 1 base from V and 5 bases from J, with 11 bases in between. As DNA, the CDR3 is TGTGCCAGCAGCCAAGTAGAAGGGGGATATGGCTACACCTTC. Amino acids: CASSQVEGGYGYTF.

This chain connects TRBV6-2 or TRBV6-3 to TRBJ1-2; D remains ambiguous. The CDR3 has 12 residues. Deletions cut 4 bases from V and 5 bases from J, with 8 bases between. CDR1 and CDR2 (germline): MNHEY, SVGEGT. The CDR3 is CASSFRGYGYTF. CDR3 coding DNA: TGTGCCAGCAGTTTCCGGGGATATGGCTACACCTTC.

Comment on this clone: The junction departs from the called germline gene at one end, perhaps through a read error. V is TRBV6-5 and J is TRBJ1-2, with 7 positions matching TRBD1. The CDR3 is 15 amino acids. The germline V gene encodes CDR1 MNHEY and CDR2 SVGAGI. The CDR3 loop is CASSYKSTGISGHTF. The CDR3 bases are TGTGCCAGCAGTTACAAGTCGACAGGGATTAGTGGCCACACCTTC.

As for this clone: The identical CDR3 is also encoded by other nucleotide sequences in the sample. The V and J genes are TRBV6-2 or TRBV6-3 and TRBJ2-3; 13 bases map to TRBD2. This CDR3 has 17 amino acids. CDR1 is MNHEY, CDR2 SVGEGT, per germline. V lost 2 bases, J lost 1 base, and 3 bases stayed unmatched. The CDR3 nucleotides are TGTGCCAGCAGTTACAGACTAGCGGGGGGTGGCACAGATACGCAGTATTTT. Translating it yields CASSYRLAGGGTDTQYF.

This clone was detected only once. The chain couples TRBV9 to TRBJ2-2, with 9 nucleotides matching TRBD2. This CDR3 has 15 amino acids. The J segment lost 5 bases and the V segment lost 0 bases, leaving 2 bases of the junction unmatched. The V gene's germline CDR1 is SGDLS and CDR2 YYNGEE. The CDR3 DNA follows: TGTGCCAGCAGCGTAGAAGCGGGAGGTACCGGGGAGCTGTTTTTT. It translates to CASSVEAGGTGELFF.

The DNA of the CDR3 is TGTGCCCACCACCTAAGAGGCCAGGGTTACGAGCAGTACTTC. This gives the protein CAHHLRGQGYEQYF. The chain employs TRBV15 and TRBJ2-7, with D possibly matching TRBD1 (5 bases). The V end lost 11 bases, the J end lost 4 bases, and 21 bases lay between the germline ends. This CDR3 comprises 14 residues. Germline CDR1 LNHNV, CDR2 YYDKDF (reference sequence).

This clone has just one count. The rearrangement links TRBV24-1 to TRBJ2-7; TRBD1 matches 7 bases. In germline, CDR1 is KGHDR, CDR2 SFDVKD. V was pared by 3 bases and J by 5 bases, with 6 bases of the junction left unmatched. The CDR3 extends over 14 amino acids. The CDR3 spells CATSDPGTADEQYF. CDR3 in DNA: TGTGCCACCAGTGATCCCGGGACAGCAGACGAGCAGTACTTC.